Below are 18 T cell receptor beta chains sequenced from a single sample in a study of a mutant IDH1 vaccine in newly diagnosed glioma. Specified time point: week 23, last vaccination. Vaccination used 300 ug of mutant IDH1 20-mer peptide per dose, with topical imiquimod. These TCRs' antigens remain unknown. Repertoires were generated with immunoSEQ multiplex PCR, while TCRdb's copy carries only in-frame clones and drops some. The sample has approximately 50,000 clones, 87% seen once. The sample was PBMCs, taken from a glioma patient whose treatment included an IDH1 peptide vaccine. The receptors derive from a man aged 35-49 years with glioma.

The CDR3 loop reads CASSLSSYNEQFF. The CDR3 coding sequence is TGTGCCAGTTCGTTAAGCTCCTACAATGAGCAGTTCTTC. The chain couples TRBV7-8 to TRBJ2-1; D gene ambiguous. The germline V gene encodes CDR1 SGHVS and CDR2 FQNEAQ. V dropped 9 bases and J dropped 0 bases, with 9 bases sitting between them. The CDR3 covers 13 residues.

The chain has TRBV25-1 and TRBJ1-6; TRBD1 might be the D (5 bases). From germline, CDR1 is MGHDK and CDR2 SYGVNS. CDR3 length equals 13 residues. V was shortened by 6 bases and J by 7 bases, with 10 bases between the two germline ends. The CDR3 bases are TGTGCCAGCAGAGGTAAGGGGAATTCACCCCTCCACTTT. Protein: CASRGKGNSPLHF.

The gene calls are TRBV14 and TRBJ2-7; D is perhaps TRBD2 (6 bases). Trimming stripped 2 bases from V and 3 bases from J, with 14 bases between. The germline gives CDR1 SGHDN, CDR2 FVKESK. This CDR3 spans 15 amino acids. The CDR3 sequence: CASSQSPGLYYEQYF. The CDR3 DNA is TGTGCCAGCAGCCAATCGCCGGGACTTTACTACGAGCAGTACTTC.

V gene TRBV4-2 combines with J gene TRBJ2-2, with D maybe TRBD2 (5 bases). The V gene's germline CDR1 is LGHNA and CDR2 YNFKEQ. The CDR3 spans 17 residues. The germline V and J ends were trimmed by 1 base and 1 base, with 13 bases remaining between them. The CDR3 spells CASSQVQAAENTGELFF. Here the CDR3 DNA reads TGTGCCAGCAGCCAAGTTCAGGCAGCGGAGAACACCGGGGAGCTGTTTTTT.

The V and J genes are TRBV7-3 and TRBJ2-5; D uncertain. V dropped 5 bases and J dropped 5 bases, with 12 bases sitting between them. The CDR3 is made up of 13 amino acids. The germline gives CDR1 SGHTA, CDR2 FQGTGA. In DNA, the CDR3 is TGTGCCAGCAGCCCCCGCCCTGGTGAGACCCAGTACTTC. Translation: CASSPRPGETQYF.

The chain couples TRBV19 to TRBJ2-3; TRBD1 aligns across 9 bases. This CDR3 is 16 amino acids long. Trimming took 5 bases from V and 2 from J; bases not matched to a gene: 8. In germline, CDR1 is LNHDA, CDR2 SQIVND (reference sequence). CDR3: CASSADRGIPTDTQYF. DNA of the CDR3: TGTGCCAGTAGTGCGGACAGGGGAATCCCCACAGATACGCAGTATTTT.

V gene TRBV2 combines with J gene TRBJ1-5; 7 bases are shared with TRBD1. V was clipped by 5 bases and J by 5 bases; unmatched bases: 6. There are 14 residues in the CDR3. The germline gives CDR1 SNHLY, CDR2 FYNNEI. CDR3 amino acids: CASSPNRGDQPQHF. CDR3 coding DNA: TGTGCCAGCAGTCCGAACAGGGGCGATCAGCCCCAGCATTTT.

This sequence joins TRBV7-2 and TRBJ1-3; D might be TRBD1 (6 bases). This CDR3 spans 13 amino acids. CDR1 SGHTA and CDR2 FQGNSA come from the germline V gene. The ends were cut back, 4 bases at V and 8 bases at J, with 12 bases in the middle. The CDR3 DNA reads as TGTGCCAGCAGCTCCACCTACAGGGACACCATATATTTT. This codes for CASSSTYRDTIYF. The full variable domain, with the rest looked up from reference TRBV7-2 and TRBJ1-3, is GAGVSQSPSNKVTEKGKDVELRCDPISGHTALYWYRQSLGQGLEFLIYFQGNSAPDKSGLPSDRFSAERTGGSVSTLTIQRTQQEDSAVYLCASSSTYRDTIYFGEGSWLTVV.

The chain couples TRBV5-4 to TRBJ2-5, with 7 bases matching TRBD2. Losses at the gene ends were 7 bases for V and 1 base for J; bases not matched to a gene: 1. Germline loops: CDR1 SGHNT, CDR2 YYREEE (reference sequence). This CDR3 region has 12 residues. The CDR3 bases are TGTGCCAGCGGCGGGAGCCAAGAGACCCAGTACTTC. Its translation is CASGGSQETQYF. Looking up the rest from reference TRBV5-4 and TRBJ2-5 gives the full variable domain: ETGVTQSPTHLIKTRGQQVTLRCSSQSGHNTVSWYQQALGQGPQFIFQYYREEENGRGNFPPRFSGLQFPNYSSELNVNALELDDSALYLCASGGSQETQYFGPGTRLLVL.

The chain uses TRBV19 and TRBJ2-1; D is possibly TRBD2 (5 bases). The CDR3 sequence is 13 residues long. CDR1 and CDR2 from the germline V gene are LNHDA and SQIVND (reference sequence). The ends were cut back, 3 bases at V and 10 bases at J, with 13 bases in the middle. CDR3 in DNA: TGTGCCAGTAGTATTTCCCTAGCTGAGGAGCAGTTCTTC. Amino acids: CASSISLAEEQFF.

The gene calls are TRBV13 and TRBJ2-7; 12 nucleotides align to TRBD2. The CDR3 has 17 residues. Trimming at V came to 0 bases and at J to 6 bases, leaving 9 bases not matched to a gene. CDR1 and CDR2 (germline): PRHDT, FYEKMQ (reference sequence). CDR3 sequence (DNA): TGTGCCAGCAGCTTAGGCCAAGCGGGACTAGCGGGCCTCGAGCAGTACTTC. Protein: CASSLGQAGLAGLEQYF.

V gene TRBV2 combines with J gene TRBJ2-1; D is perhaps TRBD2 (6 bases). This CDR3 is 15 amino acids long. CDR1 and CDR2 from the germline V gene are SNHLY and FYNNEI. Trimming removed 0 bases from V and 6 bases from J, with 12 bases in between. The CDR3 sequence is CASSEASSEVNEQFF. The DNA of the CDR3 is TGTGCCAGCAGTGAAGCGTCTAGCGAGGTCAATGAGCAGTTCTTC.

This chain joins TRBV5-1 and TRBJ2-3, with TRBD2 matching over 10 bases. V shed 0 bases and J 3 bases; nucleotides not matched to a gene: 4. The CDR3 loop spans 16 amino acids. Germline lookup yields CDR1 SGHRS and CDR2 YFSETQ. The CDR3 sequence is CASSLEAGGLTDTQYF. Here the CDR3 DNA reads TGCGCCAGCAGCTTGGAAGCGGGAGGGCTTACAGATACGCAGTATTTT.

This chain connects TRBV29-1 to TRBJ2-3; D not certain. Deletions cut 7 bases from V and 3 bases from J, with 14 bases between. The CDR3 is 13 amino acids. The germline V gene encodes CDR1 SQVTM and CDR2 ANQGSEA. The CDR3 spells CSARPVVTDTQYF. DNA for the CDR3: TGCAGCGCCCGCCCCGTTGTTACAGATACGCAGTATTTT.

The CDR3 region has the DNA TGTGCCAGCAGCTTCTCTTCCCGTACTCTAGCGGGCCGCCGGGAGACCCAGTACTTC. The encoded protein is CASSFSSRTLAGRRETQYF. The chain links TRBV7-2 to TRBJ2-5; 8 bases map to TRBD2. V lost 3 bases to trimming and J lost 5 bases; unmatched junction nucleotides: 20. The CDR3 has 19 residues. Germline CDR1 is SGHTA and CDR2 is FQGNSA.

This clone has only a few counts. The V call is TRBV11-2, the J call TRBJ2-3; no clear D gene. V was cut by 0 bases and J by 0 bases, with 13 bases left in between. Looked up from germline, CDR1 is SGHAT and CDR2 is FQNNGV. The length of the CDR3 is 17 residues. The CDR3 loop is CASSLDPRPDSTDTQYF. CDR3 DNA: TGTGCCAGCAGCTTAGATCCGCGCCCCGATAGCACAGATACGCAGTATTTT. The full variable domain, rest sourced from reference TRBV11-2 and TRBJ2-3, is EAGVAQSPRYKIIEKRQSVAFWCNPISGHATLYWYQQILGQGPKLLIQFQNNGVVDDSQLPKDRFSAERLKGVDSTLKIQPAKLEDSAVYLCASSLDPRPDSTDTQYFGPGTRLTVL.

This chain links TRBV5-4 with TRBJ2-1; a possible D gene is TRBD2 (6 bases). The germline gives CDR1 SGHNT, CDR2 YYREEE (reference sequence). The CDR3 length is 17 residues. V was clipped by 4 bases and J by 0 bases, with 17 bases between them. The CDR3 sequence is CASSMGSSGFSYNEQFF. For the CDR3, the DNA is TGTGCCAGCAGCATGGGGTCCAGCGGGTTCTCCTACAATGAGCAGTTCTTC.

The J gene is TRBJ1-5, the V gene TRBV19; 7 positions agree with TRBD1. The CDR3 covers 14 residues. Losses at the gene ends were 5 bases for V and 2 bases for J; bases not matched to a gene: 3. CDR1 is LNHDA and CDR2 is SQIVND in the germline V gene (reference sequence). For the CDR3, the DNA is TGTGCCAGTAGTGACAGGGCCGGCAATCAGCCCCAGCATTTT. This codes for CASSDRAGNQPQHF.